The entry below gives a single T cell receptor (beta chain) sequence along with its context. Its antigen remains unknown. Systemic immunosuppression or autoimmune disease history was grounds to exclude patients. The data are from a study of OX40 agonist ivuxolimab in advanced cancers. Whole-study context: Three patients, one with hepatocellular carcinoma and two with cutaneous melanoma, responded partially. Findings of the study overall: Some nonresponders also had low normalized T-cell clonal expansion. The antigen specificity of the peripheral T cells (those that were expanded) was not determined.

Produced via immunoSEQ multiplex PCR; TCRdb's table is partial and in-frame only. The data show under 80,000 clones, roughly 87% seen once. V was clipped by 2 bases and J by 5 bases, with 8 bases between them. Germline-derived CDR1 and CDR2 are SGHTS and YDEGEE. CDR3 length: 14 amino acids. The TCR originated in an adult with an advanced solid tumor such as melanoma, head and neck, liver or kidney cancer. The rearrangement links TRBV5-8 to TRBJ1-6; no reliable D call. The sample in question was CD4+ or CD8+ T cells sorted from blood, obtained in a trial of the OX40 agonist ivuxolimab. For the CDR3, the DNA is TGTGCCAGCAGCTTTTGGGCGGATAATTCACCCCTCCACTTT. Protein: CASSFWADNSPLHF.